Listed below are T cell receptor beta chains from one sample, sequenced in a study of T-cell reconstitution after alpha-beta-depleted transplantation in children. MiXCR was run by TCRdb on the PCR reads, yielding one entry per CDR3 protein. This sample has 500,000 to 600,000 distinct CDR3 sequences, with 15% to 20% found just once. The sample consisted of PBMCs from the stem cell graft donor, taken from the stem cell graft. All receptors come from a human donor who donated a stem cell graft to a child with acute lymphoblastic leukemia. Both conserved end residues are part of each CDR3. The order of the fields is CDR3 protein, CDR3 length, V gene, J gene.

cdr3_aa: CASSLGPGLSTEAFF
cdr3_length: 15
v_call: TRBV5-1
j_call: TRBJ1-1

cdr3_aa: CATLPGVSWRAPSYEQYF
cdr3_length: 18
v_call: TRBV21-1
j_call: TRBJ2-7

cdr3_aa: CASSLTSTEAFF
cdr3_length: 12
v_call: TRBV12-3/TRBV12-4
j_call: TRBJ1-1

cdr3_aa: CASSGLEGSTGELFF
cdr3_length: 15
v_call: TRBV5-1
j_call: TRBJ2-2

cdr3_aa: CASSDWDSNQPQHF
cdr3_length: 14
v_call: TRBV6-1
j_call: TRBJ1-5

cdr3_aa: CASSDLSGPSYEQYF
cdr3_length: 15
v_call: TRBV10-2
j_call: TRBJ2-7

cdr3_aa: CASSLKLTDYTEAFF
cdr3_length: 15
v_call: TRBV11-2
j_call: TRBJ1-1

cdr3_aa: CSARVGVMNTEAFF
cdr3_length: 14
v_call: TRBV20-1
j_call: TRBJ1-1

cdr3_aa: CATSRGNTGELFF
cdr3_length: 13
v_call: TRBV9
j_call: TRBJ2-2

cdr3_aa: CASGPRPQGSRTGELFF
cdr3_length: 17
v_call: TRBV4-2
j_call: TRBJ2-2

cdr3_aa: CASSLALAGGEETQYF
cdr3_length: 16
v_call: TRBV7-9
j_call: TRBJ2-5

cdr3_aa: CASSLTGTGGAEQYF
cdr3_length: 15
v_call: TRBV7-3
j_call: TRBJ2-7

cdr3_aa: CASSLAIVETQYF
cdr3_length: 13
v_call: TRBV7-6
j_call: TRBJ2-5

cdr3_aa: CASSKGGLVEQFF
cdr3_length: 13
v_call: TRBV9
j_call: TRBJ2-1